The next 8 T cell receptor beta chains were all read from a single sample in a study of identical twins. TCRdb independently ran MiXCR on the 5' RACE reads; one entry per CDR3 protein. The top ten clones hold around 3.1% of a sample with 450,000 to 650,000 distinct CDR3 sequences, 7.5% to 10% of them seen once. These records were also assigned to another study, of yellow fever vaccine responses in identical twins.

Sequencing input: PBMCs. All receptors derive from a young woman in good health.

This clonotype was recorded a few times. This chain joins TRBV5-6 and TRBJ2-1; the D is unclear. Germline V gene data show CDR1 as SGHDT and CDR2 as YYEEEE. This CDR3 has 12 amino acids. Trimming took off 2 bases at V and 6 bases at J, with 6 bases between the two ends. The CDR3 DNA follows: TGTGCCAGCAGCTTTAAAATCAATGAGCAGTTCTTC. Protein product: CASSFKINEQFF. The full variable domain, with the rest looked up from reference TRBV5-6 and TRBJ2-1, is DAGVTQSPTHLIKTRGQQVTLRCSPKSGHDTVSWYQQALGQGPQFIFQYYEEEERQRGNFPDRFSGHQFPNYSSELNVNALLLGDSALYLCASSFKINEQFFGPGTRLTVL.

In its sample, this clonotype was seen many times. The genes are TRBV7-3 and TRBJ2-1, with TRBD2 matching 8 bases. Unmatched junction bases numbered 9, after V lost 5 bases and J lost 0 bases. Germline CDR1 is SGHTA and CDR2 is FQGTGA. This CDR3 is built from 17 residues. Here the CDR3 DNA reads TGTGCCAGCAGCCCCAGGGGCGGGGGGTACTCCTACAATGAGCAGTTCTTC. This translates into CASSPRGGGYSYNEQFF.

This clonotype appeared many times. This chain joins TRBV7-2 and TRBJ2-1; 9 positions match TRBD1. The CDR3 sequence is 13 residues long. Germline V CDR1 and CDR2: SGHTA, FQGNSA. V trimming: 3 bases; J trimming: 7 bases; junction bases outside the gene matches: 1. The CDR3, as DNA: TGTGCCAGCAGCTTCGACAGGGGGAATGAGCAGTTCTTC. Protein: CASSFDRGNEQFF.

The sample holds a few counts of this clonotype. The V call is TRBV7-8, the J call TRBJ2-3; the match to TRBD2 covers 7 bases. V lost 6 bases, J lost 2 bases, and 8 bases stayed unmatched. This CDR3 contains 15 residues. Germline V gene lookup returns CDR1 SGHVS and CDR2 FQNEAQ. This CDR3 reads CASSYRGELTDTQYF. In DNA, the CDR3 is TGTGCCAGCAGTTATCGGGGGGAACTCACAGATACGCAGTATTTT.

This clonotype was seen a few times. The chain joins TRBV4-2 to TRBJ2-3, with D uncertain. The length of the CDR3 is 15 residues. The V end lost 1 base, the J end lost 2 bases, and 10 bases lay between the germline ends. Germline loops: CDR1 LGHNA, CDR2 YNFKEQ. This chain's CDR3 is CASSQGGVITDTQYF. CDR3 DNA: TGTGCCAGCAGCCAAGGCGGCGTAATCACAGATACGCAGTATTTT.

Many counts were recorded for this clonotype. J is TRBJ2-1 and V is TRBV29-1; no reliable D call. This CDR3 contains 13 residues. Trimming removed 5 bases from V and 9 bases from J, with 17 bases in between. Germline V gene lookup returns CDR1 SQVTM and CDR2 ANQGSEA. The CDR3 sequence: CSVRDRSSSEQFF. The CDR3, as DNA: TGCAGCGTTAGGGATCGCTCCTCGAGTGAGCAGTTCTTC.

The rearrangement joins TRBV2 to TRBJ2-7; D may be TRBD1 or TRBD2 (5 bases each). The CDR3 is made up of 13 amino acids. Trimming stripped 10 bases from V and 3 bases from J, with 16 bases between. Germline V gene data show CDR1 as SNHLY and CDR2 as FYNNEI. CDR3 sequence reads: CATRGRQGYEQYF. CDR3 coding DNA: TGTGCCACCCGAGGGCGGCAGGGCTACGAGCAGTACTTC.

This clonotype was recorded only once. CDR3 bases: TGTGCCATGGGCCCGGGACCCCGGATGGAAGAGACCCAGTACTTC. Translation: CAMGPGPRMEETQYF. This chain uses TRBV5-3 with TRBJ2-5; the D gene could be TRBD1 or TRBD2 (5 bases each). TRBV5-3 has ORF status, its function being uncertain. The CDR3 has 15 residues. Trimming shortened V by 9 bases and J by 3 bases, and 21 bases separated the two germline ends.